This section outlines one TCR beta chain sequence together with its context. CDR3 size: 16 residues. V was clipped by 4 bases and J by 0 bases; unmatched bases: 2. Germline V gene data show CDR1 as SGHAT and CDR2 as FQNNGV. Some clones are missing from TCRdb's copy, which holds only in-frame ones; the method was immunoSEQ multiplex PCR. The sample shows more than 90,000 clones, around 90% of them seen only once. These data originate in a study of T cell changes during pregnancy in multiple sclerosis. The chain couples TRBV11-2 to TRBJ2-1, with 11 bases lining up with TRBD2. The clonotype was recovered from a female donor with multiple sclerosis, enrolled in a pregnancy study. The sample was peripheral blood, taken in the first trimester of pregnancy. CDR3 nucleotide sequence: TGTGCCAGCAGCTACGGGACTAGCGGCTCCTACAATGAGCAGTTCTTC. Amino acids: CASSYGTSGSYNEQFF.